Shown below are 16 T cell receptor beta chains from a single sample sequenced in a study of control samples from healthy donors and cancer patients. Only in-frame clones appear in the TCRdb table, and some are missing; sequencing was by immunoSEQ multiplex PCR. This sample has about 55,000 clones; approximately 95% occur once, and the top ten carry 2% to 3%. The sequenced sample was blood. These receptors all stem from a man aged 30 to 45 in good health.

This chain joins TRBV7-9 and TRBJ2-3; 11 nucleotides align to TRBD2. In germline, CDR1 is SEHNR, CDR2 FQNEAQ (reference sequence). V trimming: 5 bases; J trimming: 3 bases; junction bases outside the gene matches: 10. This CDR3 comprises 17 residues. The CDR3 nucleotides read TGTGCCAGCAGCCCTATAGCGGGAGGGCTCGGAACAGATACGCAGTATTTT. This encodes CASSPIAGGLGTDTQYF.

This chain connects TRBV7-2 to TRBJ2-2, with 7 bases aligning to TRBD2. This CDR3 is built from 14 residues. V lost 10 bases to trimming and J lost 1 base; unmatched junction nucleotides: 6. Germline CDR1 reads SGHTA; CDR2 reads FQGNSA. The CDR3 reads CATAGLRNTGELFF. The CDR3 nucleotides read TGTGCCACCGCGGGACTAAGGAACACCGGGGAGCTGTTTTTT.

V gene TRBV5-4 combines with J gene TRBJ1-2; D perhaps matches TRBD1 (6 bases). Germline V CDR1 and CDR2: SGHNT, YYREEE (reference sequence). CDR3 size: 13 residues. V was shortened by 1 base and J by 8 bases, with 12 bases between the two germline ends. The CDR3 sequence is CASSLMQGKGYTF. The CDR3 coding sequence is TGTGCCAGCAGCTTGATGCAGGGGAAGGGCTACACCTTC.

V and J are TRBV19 and TRBJ2-2, with D possibly being TRBD2 (5 bases). CDR3 length: 12 amino acids. With 5 bases removed from V and 7 bases from J, the gap between germline ends came to 8 bases. The V gene's germline CDR1 is LNHDA and CDR2 SQIVND (reference sequence). For the CDR3, the DNA is TGTGCCAGTAGTCTTCGGGGCGGGGAGCTGTTTTTT. Its protein is CASSLRGGELFF.

CDR3 sequence: CASSFRGGTEAFF. The CDR3 DNA follows: TGTGCCAGCAGTTTCAGGGGGGGCACTGAAGCTTTCTTT. The J gene is TRBJ1-1, the V gene TRBV27, with 7 bases that match TRBD1. This CDR3 is 13 amino acids long. The germline CDR1 and CDR2 sequences are MNHEY and SMNVEV (reference sequence). V lost 3 bases to trimming and J lost 4 bases; unmatched junction nucleotides: 2.

The chain carries TRBV19 and TRBJ2-1; 7 bases match TRBD2. With V trimmed by 4 bases and J by 1 base, 1 base remained unmatched. Germline V CDR1 and CDR2: LNHDA, SQIVND (reference sequence). The CDR3 is 14 residues long. CDR3 loop: CASSRGGSYNEQFF. As DNA, the CDR3 is TGTGCCAGTAGTAGGGGGGGATCCTACAATGAGCAGTTCTTC.

This chain links TRBV5-4 with TRBJ2-1; D may match TRBD1 or TRBD2 (5 bases each). Germline V lookup: CDR1 SGHNT, CDR2 YYREEE (reference sequence). With 0 bases removed from V and 8 bases from J, the gap between germline ends came to 9 bases. This CDR3 is built from 13 residues. CDR3 sequence (DNA): TGTGCCAGCAGCTTGGTGAGGGGCGATGAGCAGTTCTTC. Translation: CASSLVRGDEQFF.

The rearrangement uses TRBV6-5 and TRBJ1-2, with 10 bases fitting TRBD1. Unmatched junction bases numbered 7, after V lost 8 bases and J lost 7 bases. The CDR3 is 13 amino acids. Germline V lookup: CDR1 MNHEY, CDR2 SVGAGI. CDR3 region: CASGSTGGFGYTF. As DNA, the CDR3 is TGTGCCAGCGGCTCGACAGGGGGCTTTGGCTACACCTTC.

The CDR3 here is CASSFHPTSTDTQYF. Here the CDR3 DNA reads TGTGCCAGCAGCTTTCATCCCACTAGCACAGATACGCAGTATTTT. The chain joins TRBV7-3 to TRBJ2-3; no clear D. Per the germline V gene, CDR1 is SGHTA and CDR2 is FQGTGA. The ends were cut back, 3 bases at V and 0 bases at J, with 10 bases in the middle. This CDR3 has 15 amino acids.

V is TRBV6-5 and J is TRBJ2-1; the D gene could be TRBD1 or TRBD2 (5 bases each). V lost 6 bases and J 9 bases, leaving 9 bases between the germline ends. CDR3 length: 11 residues. Germline CDR1 is MNHEY and CDR2 is SVGAGI. CDR3 region: CASSTGTEQFF. The CDR3 bases are TGTGCCAGCAGCACCGGGACTGAGCAGTTCTTC.

The genes are TRBV28 and TRBJ1-5; D ambiguous. The CDR3 consists of 14 residues. V was clipped by 2 bases and J by 7 bases, with 12 bases between them. Germline CDR1 MDHEN, CDR2 SYDVKM. CDR3: CASSLRASDQPQHF. DNA for the CDR3: TGTGCCAGCAGTTTACGGGCCTCTGACCAGCCCCAGCATTTT.

CDR3 in DNA: TGTGCCAGCAGCCCCATCTCCGGGACCGTGGGCTACACCTTC. It specifies CASSPISGTVGYTF. J is TRBJ1-2 and V is TRBV7-2, with D possibly being TRBD1 (5 bases). CDR1 is SGHTA and CDR2 is FQGNSA in the germline V gene. The CDR3 loop spans 14 amino acids. V gave up 5 bases and J gave up 8 bases, with 18 bases separating them.

The V gene is TRBV6-2 or TRBV6-3, the J gene TRBJ2-1, with TRBD2 matching over 8 bases. CDR1 is MNHEY and CDR2 is SVGEGT in the germline V gene. Trimming at V came to 4 bases and at J to 12 bases, leaving 17 bases not matched to a gene. The CDR3 length is 16 residues. The CDR3 protein is CASSSYGGGGRTPQFF. CDR3 in DNA: TGTGCCAGCAGTTCGTATGGGGGTGGCGGGAGGACTCCGCAGTTCTTC.

V is TRBV6-4 and J is TRBJ2-2, with a tentative D call TRBD1 (5 bases). The V gene lost 3 bases and the J gene lost 1 base, with 9 bases spanning the gap. CDR3 length equals 15 residues. The V gene's germline CDR1 is MRHNA and CDR2 SNTAGT. CDR3 in amino acids: CASSEERGNTGELFF. CDR3 nucleotides: TGTGCCAGCAGTGAGGAAAGGGGGAACACCGGGGAGCTGTTTTTT.

V is TRBV6-5 and J is TRBJ2-7; TRBD2 agrees at 10 bases. Germline trimming cut 5 bases from V and 7 bases from J; bases unmatched to any gene: 11. From germline, CDR1 is MNHEY and CDR2 SVGAGI. The CDR3 is 15 residues long. The CDR3: CASSPLAGVKGEQYF. CDR3 in DNA: TGTGCCAGCAGTCCCCTAGCGGGAGTCAAGGGGGAGCAGTACTTC.

The V call is TRBV27, the J call TRBJ2-7; 7 nucleotides agree with TRBD2. The junction had 6 bases not matched to a gene; V was cut back by 5 bases and J by 5 bases. This CDR3 spans 13 amino acids. CDR1 MNHEY and CDR2 SMNVEV come from the germline V gene (reference sequence). The chain's CDR3 is CASSPGGRDEQYF. CDR3 nucleotide sequence: TGTGCCAGCAGTCCTGGGGGGAGGGACGAGCAGTACTTC.